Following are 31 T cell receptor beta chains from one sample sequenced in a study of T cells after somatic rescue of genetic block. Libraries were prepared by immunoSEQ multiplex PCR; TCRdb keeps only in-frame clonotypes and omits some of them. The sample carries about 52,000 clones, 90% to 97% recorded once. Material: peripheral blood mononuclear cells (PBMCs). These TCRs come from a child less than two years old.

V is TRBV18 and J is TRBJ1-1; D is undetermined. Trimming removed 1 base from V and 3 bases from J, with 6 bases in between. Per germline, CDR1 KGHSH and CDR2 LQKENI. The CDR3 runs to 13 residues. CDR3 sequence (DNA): TGTGCCAGCTCACCACAGGGCGACACTGAAGCTTTCTTT. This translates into CASSPQGDTEAFF.

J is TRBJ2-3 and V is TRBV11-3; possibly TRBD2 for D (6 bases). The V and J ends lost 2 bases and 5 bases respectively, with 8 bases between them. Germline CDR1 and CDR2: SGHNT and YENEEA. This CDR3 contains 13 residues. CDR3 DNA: TGTGCCAGCAGCTTATCGGGACTAGATACGCAGTATTTT. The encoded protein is CASSLSGLDTQYF.

The CDR3 spells CASTRTSGRKETQYF. CDR3 sequence (DNA): TGTGCCAGCACCCGGACTAGCGGGAGAAAAGAGACCCAGTACTTC. The J gene is TRBJ2-5, the V gene TRBV25-1, with 13 bases aligning to TRBD2. Germline assignment: CDR1 MGHDK and CDR2 SYGVNS. J was trimmed by 3 bases and V by 7 bases; bases with no gene match: 5. The CDR3 runs to 15 residues.

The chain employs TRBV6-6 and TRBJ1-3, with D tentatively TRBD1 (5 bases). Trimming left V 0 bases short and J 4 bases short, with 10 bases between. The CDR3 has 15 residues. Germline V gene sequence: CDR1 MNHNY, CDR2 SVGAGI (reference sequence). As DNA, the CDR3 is TGTGCCAGCAGTTACTCGGGGGAATCCGGAAACACCATATATTTT. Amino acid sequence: CASSYSGESGNTIYF.

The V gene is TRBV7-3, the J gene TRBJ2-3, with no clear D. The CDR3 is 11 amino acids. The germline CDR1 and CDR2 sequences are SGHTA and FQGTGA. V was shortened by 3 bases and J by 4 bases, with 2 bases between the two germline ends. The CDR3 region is CASSLSDTQYF. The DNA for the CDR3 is TGTGCCAGCAGCTTGTCAGATACGCAGTATTTT.

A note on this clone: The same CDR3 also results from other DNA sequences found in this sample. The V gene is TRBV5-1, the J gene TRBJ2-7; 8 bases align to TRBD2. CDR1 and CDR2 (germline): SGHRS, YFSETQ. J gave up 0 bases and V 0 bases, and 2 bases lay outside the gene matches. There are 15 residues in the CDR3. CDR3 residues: CASSLASGSSYEQYF. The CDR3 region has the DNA TGCGCCAGCAGCTTGGCGAGCGGGAGCTCCTACGAGCAGTACTTC. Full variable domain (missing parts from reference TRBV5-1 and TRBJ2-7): KAGVTQTPRYLIKTRGQQVTLSCSPISGHRSVSWYQQTPGQGLQFLFEYFSETQRNKGNFPGRFSGRQFSNSRSEMNVSTLELGDSALYLCASSLASGSSYEQYFGPGTRLTVT.

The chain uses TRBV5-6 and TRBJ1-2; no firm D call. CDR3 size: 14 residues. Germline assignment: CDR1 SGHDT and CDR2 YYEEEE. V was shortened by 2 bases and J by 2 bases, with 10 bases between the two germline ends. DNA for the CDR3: TGTGCCAGCAGCTTAAAGGGTGGGAACTATGGCTACACCTTC. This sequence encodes CASSLKGGNYGYTF.

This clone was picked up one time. Written as DNA, the CDR3 is TGTGCCAGTAGTATAGATGGACTAGCAGATACGCAGTATTTT. Encoded protein: CASSIDGLADTQYF. The chain has TRBV19 and TRBJ2-3; 7 nucleotides agree with TRBD2. The germline gives CDR1 LNHDA, CDR2 SQIVND (reference sequence). V shed 0 bases, J shed 4 bases, and the junction held 1 base outside the gene matches. The CDR3 has 14 residues.

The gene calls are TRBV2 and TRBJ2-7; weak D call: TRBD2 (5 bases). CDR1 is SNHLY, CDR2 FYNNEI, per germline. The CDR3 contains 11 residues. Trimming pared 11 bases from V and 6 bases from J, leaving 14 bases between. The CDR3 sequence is CAAKLVSEQYF. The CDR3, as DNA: TGTGCCGCAAAACTAGTATCCGAGCAGTACTTC.

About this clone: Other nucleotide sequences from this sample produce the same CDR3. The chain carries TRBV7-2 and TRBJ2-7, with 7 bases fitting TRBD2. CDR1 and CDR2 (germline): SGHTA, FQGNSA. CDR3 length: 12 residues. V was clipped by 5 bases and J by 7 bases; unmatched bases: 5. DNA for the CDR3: TGTGCCAGCAGCCGACTAGCTTGGGAGCAGTACTTC. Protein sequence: CASSRLAWEQYF.

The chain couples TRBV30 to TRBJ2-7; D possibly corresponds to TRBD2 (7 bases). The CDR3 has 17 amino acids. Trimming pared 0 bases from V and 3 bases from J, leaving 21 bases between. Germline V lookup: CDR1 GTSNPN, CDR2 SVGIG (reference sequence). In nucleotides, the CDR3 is TGTGCCTGGAGTGTAAGTTCGTGGGGGGGGCGCTTCTACGAGCAGTACTTC. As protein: CAWSVSSWGGRFYEQYF. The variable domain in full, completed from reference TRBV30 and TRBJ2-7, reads SQTIHQWPATLVQPVGSPLSLECTVEGTSNPNLYWYRQAAGRGLQLLFYSVGIGQISSEVPQNLSASRPQDRQFILSSKKLLLSDSGFYLCAWSVSSWGGRFYEQYFGPGTRLTVT.

The CDR3 region has the DNA TGTGCCAGTAGTACGGGAAGTTGGGAGCAGTACTTC. Its protein is CASSTGSWEQYF. The rearrangement joins TRBV19 to TRBJ2-7, with D possibly matching TRBD2 (5 bases). CDR1 and CDR2 from the germline V gene are LNHDA and SQIVND (reference sequence). Trimming removed 4 bases from V and 7 bases from J, with 11 bases in between. The CDR3 covers 12 residues.

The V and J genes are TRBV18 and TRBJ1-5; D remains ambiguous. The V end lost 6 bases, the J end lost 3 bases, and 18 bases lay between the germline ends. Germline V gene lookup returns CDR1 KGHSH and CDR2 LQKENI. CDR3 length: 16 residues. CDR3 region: CASSPLMVGINQPQHF. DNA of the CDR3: TGTGCCAGCTCGCCCTTGATGGTAGGGATCAATCAGCCCCAGCATTTT.

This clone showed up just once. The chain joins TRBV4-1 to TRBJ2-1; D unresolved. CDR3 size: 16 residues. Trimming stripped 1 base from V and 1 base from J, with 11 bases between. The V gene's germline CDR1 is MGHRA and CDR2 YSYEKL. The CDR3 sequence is CASSQVSLRSYNEQFF. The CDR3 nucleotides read TGCGCCAGCAGCCAAGTGAGCCTCCGGTCCTACAATGAGCAGTTCTTC.

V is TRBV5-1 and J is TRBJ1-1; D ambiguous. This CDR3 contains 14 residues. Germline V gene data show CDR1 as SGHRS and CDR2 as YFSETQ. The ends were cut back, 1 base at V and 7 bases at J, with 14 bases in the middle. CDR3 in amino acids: CASSLWWLSDEAFF. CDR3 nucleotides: TGCGCCAGCAGCTTGTGGTGGTTAAGTGATGAAGCTTTCTTT. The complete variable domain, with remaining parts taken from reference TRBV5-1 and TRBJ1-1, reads KAGVTQTPRYLIKTRGQQVTLSCSPISGHRSVSWYQQTPGQGLQFLFEYFSETQRNKGNFPGRFSGRQFSNSRSEMNVSTLELGDSALYLCASSLWWLSDEAFFGQGTRLTVV.

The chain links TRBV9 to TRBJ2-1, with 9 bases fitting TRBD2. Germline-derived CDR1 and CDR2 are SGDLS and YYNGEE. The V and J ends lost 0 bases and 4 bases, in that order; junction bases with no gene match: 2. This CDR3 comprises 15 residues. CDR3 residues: CASSVELAGYNEQFF. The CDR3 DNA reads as TGTGCCAGCAGCGTAGAACTAGCGGGTTACAATGAGCAGTTCTTC.

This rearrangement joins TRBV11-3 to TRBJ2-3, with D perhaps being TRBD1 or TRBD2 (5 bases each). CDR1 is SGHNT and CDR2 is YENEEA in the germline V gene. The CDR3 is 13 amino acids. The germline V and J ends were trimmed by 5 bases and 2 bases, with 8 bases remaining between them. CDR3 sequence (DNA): TGTGCCAGCAGCCTCGGGACCACAGATACGCAGTATTTT. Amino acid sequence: CASSLGTTDTQYF.

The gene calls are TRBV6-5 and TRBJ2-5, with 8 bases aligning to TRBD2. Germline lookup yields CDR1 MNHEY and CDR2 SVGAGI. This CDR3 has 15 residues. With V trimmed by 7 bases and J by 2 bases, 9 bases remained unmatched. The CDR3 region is CASMSGRMLQETQYF. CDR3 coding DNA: TGTGCCAGCATGAGCGGGAGAATGCTACAAGAGACCCAGTACTTC.

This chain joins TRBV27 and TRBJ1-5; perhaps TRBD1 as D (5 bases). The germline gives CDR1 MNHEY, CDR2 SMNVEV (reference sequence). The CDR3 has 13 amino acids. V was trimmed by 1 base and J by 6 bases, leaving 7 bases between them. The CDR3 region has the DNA TGTGCCAGCAGTTTATGGGGGACTCAGCCCCAGCATTTT. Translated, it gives CASSLWGTQPQHF.

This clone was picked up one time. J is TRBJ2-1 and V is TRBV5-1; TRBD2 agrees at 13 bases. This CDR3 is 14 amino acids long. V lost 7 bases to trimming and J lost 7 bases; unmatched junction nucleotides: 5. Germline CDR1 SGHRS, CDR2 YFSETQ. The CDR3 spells CASRLAGGLNEQFF. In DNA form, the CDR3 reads TGCGCCAGCCGACTAGCGGGAGGACTGAATGAGCAGTTCTTC.

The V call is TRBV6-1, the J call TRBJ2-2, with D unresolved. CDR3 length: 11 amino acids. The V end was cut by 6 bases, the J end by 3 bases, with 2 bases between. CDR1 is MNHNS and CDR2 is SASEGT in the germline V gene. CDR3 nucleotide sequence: TGTGCCAGCAGGGACACCGGGGAGCTGTTTTTT. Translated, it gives CASRDTGELFF.

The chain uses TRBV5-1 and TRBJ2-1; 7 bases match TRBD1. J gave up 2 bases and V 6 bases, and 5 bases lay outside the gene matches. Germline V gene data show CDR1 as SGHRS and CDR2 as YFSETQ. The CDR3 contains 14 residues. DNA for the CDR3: TGCGCCAGCACCGGGACAGAACCCTACAATGAGCAGTTCTTC. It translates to CASTGTEPYNEQFF.

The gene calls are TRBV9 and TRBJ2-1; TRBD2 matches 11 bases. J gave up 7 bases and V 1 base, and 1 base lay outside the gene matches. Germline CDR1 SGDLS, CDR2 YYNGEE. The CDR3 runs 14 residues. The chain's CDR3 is CASSVTSGRNEQFF. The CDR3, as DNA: TGTGCCAGCAGCGTAACTAGCGGGAGAAATGAGCAGTTCTTC.

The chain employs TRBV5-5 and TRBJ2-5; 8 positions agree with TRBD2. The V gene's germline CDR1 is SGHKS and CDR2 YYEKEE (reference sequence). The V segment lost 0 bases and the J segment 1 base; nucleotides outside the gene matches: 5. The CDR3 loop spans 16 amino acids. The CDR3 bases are TGTGCCAGCAGCTTGGTAGGGCTAGCGGGCCAAGAGACCCAGTACTTC. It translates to CASSLVGLAGQETQYF.

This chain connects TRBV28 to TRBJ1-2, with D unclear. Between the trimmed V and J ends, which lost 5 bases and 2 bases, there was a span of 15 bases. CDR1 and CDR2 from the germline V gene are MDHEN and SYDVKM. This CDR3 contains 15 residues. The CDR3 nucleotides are TGTGCCAGCAGTAAAAGGGTACGAGAGAACTATGGCTACACCTTC. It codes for CASSKRVRENYGYTF.

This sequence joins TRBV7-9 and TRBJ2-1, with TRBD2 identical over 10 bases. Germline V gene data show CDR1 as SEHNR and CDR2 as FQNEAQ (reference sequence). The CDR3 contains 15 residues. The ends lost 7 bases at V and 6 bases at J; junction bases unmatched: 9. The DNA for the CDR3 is TGTGCCAGCATGAGAATAGCGGGAGGAGGCAATGAGCAGTTCTTC. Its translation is CASMRIAGGGNEQFF.

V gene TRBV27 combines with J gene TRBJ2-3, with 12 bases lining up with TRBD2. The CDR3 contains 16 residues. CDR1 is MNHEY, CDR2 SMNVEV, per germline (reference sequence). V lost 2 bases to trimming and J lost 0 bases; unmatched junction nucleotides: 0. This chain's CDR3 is CASSLGTSGSTDTQYF. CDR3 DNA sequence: TGTGCCAGCAGTTTAGGGACTAGCGGGAGCACAGATACGCAGTATTTT.

The CDR3 DNA is TGTGCCAGTAGCCCCCAGGGGAAAAGGAGCTACGAGCAGTACTTC. This codes for CASSPQGKRSYEQYF. The rearrangement links TRBV19 to TRBJ2-7, with a tentative D call TRBD1 (6 bases). The CDR3 spans 15 residues. V lost 6 bases and J 3 bases, leaving 18 bases between the germline ends. Germline CDR1 is LNHDA and CDR2 is SQIVND (reference sequence).

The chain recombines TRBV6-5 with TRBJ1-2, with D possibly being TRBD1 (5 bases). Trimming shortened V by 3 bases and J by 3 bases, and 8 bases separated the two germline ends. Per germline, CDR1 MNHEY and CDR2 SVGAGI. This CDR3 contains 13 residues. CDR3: CASSYSGHYGYTF. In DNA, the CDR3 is TGTGCCAGCAGTTATTCGGGACACTATGGCTACACCTTC.

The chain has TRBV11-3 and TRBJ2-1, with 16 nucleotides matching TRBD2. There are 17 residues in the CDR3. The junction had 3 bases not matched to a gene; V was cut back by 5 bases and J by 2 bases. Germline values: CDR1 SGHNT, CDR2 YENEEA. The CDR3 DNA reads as TGTGCCAGCAGCCCCGGGACTAGCGGGAGGGCCTACAATGAGCAGTTCTTC. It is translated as CASSPGTSGRAYNEQFF.

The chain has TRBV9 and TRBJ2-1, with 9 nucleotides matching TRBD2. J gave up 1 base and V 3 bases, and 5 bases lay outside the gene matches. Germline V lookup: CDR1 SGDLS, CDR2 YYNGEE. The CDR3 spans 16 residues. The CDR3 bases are TGTGCCAGCAGCGCGAGACTAGCGGATTCCTACAATGAGCAGTTCTTC. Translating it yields CASSARLADSYNEQFF.